Listed below are T cell receptor beta chains from one sample, sequenced in a study of blood T cell repertoires in COVID-19. Only in-frame clones appear in the TCRdb table, and some are missing; sequencing was by immunoSEQ multiplex PCR. The sample yields fewer than 200,000 clones, 83% seen once. Sequencing input: PBMCs or T cells enriched from blood (not recorded which). The receptors were sampled from a woman aged 50 to 60 in a cohort exposed to, infected with or recovered from COVID-19 (not recorded which). Both conserved end residues are trimmed from each CDR3. Only some rows state a clone size, as once, few, many or a class for expanded clones.

TRBJ1-3 | - | TRBV4-2 | ASSQQRSSGNTIY
TRBJ1-3 | - | TRBV5-4 | ASSLAGGNTIY
TRBJ2-7 | - | TRBV7-9 | ASSSYSPYEQY
TRBJ2-1 | - | TRBV29-1 | SVVGLAGDNEQF
TRBJ1-1 | - | TRBV5-4 | ASSPLDRDHPEAF
TRBJ2-7 | - | TRBV4-2 | ASSLNIRGDYEQY
TRBJ2-3 | - | TRBV2 | ASSETTSRTDTQY
TRBJ1-1 | - | TRBV29-1 | SVGIGGNTEAF
TRBJ1-4 | once | TRBV4-1 | ASSHRTGQANEKLF
TRBJ1-2 | - | TRBV30 | AWSRTQGYT
TRBJ1-1 | - | TRBV19 | ASISIEDRNTEAF
TRBJ2-5 | - | TRBV20-1 | SERSGETQY
TRBJ2-5 | - | TRBV5-8 | ASSLGGQGRETQY
TRBJ2-7 | - | TRBV15 | ATSRDPTGAEEQY
TRBJ2-2 | - | TRBV7-9 | ASSLTSLTSGLHTGELF
TRBJ2-3 | once | TRBV18 | ASSPPKFSPLGTGVSADTQY
TRBJ2-1 | - | TRBV29-1 | SVKDGTSGVLDEQF
TRBJ1-6 | - | TRBV10-3 | AISAGAESPLH
TRBJ2-7 | - | TRBV6-5 | ATSGVSYEQY
TRBJ1-1 | - | TRBV24-1 | ATSDIMNTEAF
TRBJ1-1 | - | TRBV12-3/TRBV12-4 | ASSLSGWEAF
TRBJ1-1 | - | TRBV20-1 | SARGHSEAF
TRBJ1-4 | few | TRBV28 | ASSFSSGDATNEKLF
TRBJ1-1 | - | TRBV27 | ASSSMPTGGNTEAF
TRBJ2-5 | - | TRBV12-3/TRBV12-4 | ASSLSETQY
TRBJ2-7 | few | TRBV7-9 | ASTRGFTYEQY
TRBJ1-2 | - | TRBV4-1 | ASSQEVAGRGSYT
TRBJ2-7 | once | TRBV6-5 | ASRTVAGAPTEQY
TRBJ2-7 | - | TRBV6-4 | ASSDSTWEEGYEQY
TRBJ2-7 | - | TRBV10-3 | AISESKTGKDGEQY
TRBJ1-4 | few | TRBV18 | ASSPFATNEKLF